This T cell receptor (beta chain) comes out of a study of T cell responses to AZD1222 COVID-19 vaccine. Study-level findings and limits: White British donors predominated, females outnumbered males, and clonal diversity was possibly underestimated. No day 14 peak samples; only post-peak repertoires were characterized.

Notes on this clone: Its antigen is currently unknown.

Assay: immunoSEQ multiplex PCR; the TCRdb copy retains only in-frame clones and omits some. The table lists 130,000 to 150,000 clones, approximately 92% of them singletons, with approximately 3.4% in the top ten. Per germline, CDR1 LGHDT and CDR2 YNNKEL (reference sequence). CDR3 length: 15 amino acids. V trimming: 6 bases; J trimming: 2 bases; junction bases outside the gene matches: 6. This material consisted of peripheral blood, taken on day 0 of AZD1222 vaccination. The gene calls are TRBV3-1 (or the pseudogene TRBV3-2) and TRBJ1-5; 8 bases line up with TRBD1. The sequence came from an adult in good health. This CDR3 reads CASSRQGQGNQPQHF. The CDR3 DNA reads as TGTGCCAGCAGTCGCCAGGGACAGGGCAATCAGCCCCAGCATTTT.